The rows below give T cell receptor beta chains drawn from one sample of a study of T cells after yellow fever vaccination. MiXCR, run by TCRdb on the 5' RACE reads, gives a single entry per CDR3 protein. The sample carries about 120,000 distinct CDR3 sequences, more than 7.5% recorded once. Sequenced material: CD8+ T cells sorted from PBMCs, taken on the day of the yellow fever booster vaccination. Source of these receptors: a man younger than 35 who received the YFV17D yellow fever vaccine. CDR3s include the opening cysteine and the closing phenylalanine or tryptophan. A D gene is named only where the DNA matches it firmly. Size is omitted from some rows. Given values are once, few, many or a class for expanded clones.

V: TRBV29-1; D: TRBD2; size: few; J: TRBJ2-3; CDR3: CSVEVAGGTDTQYF; DNA: TGCAGCGTTGAAGTAGCGGGGGGCACAGATACGCAGTATTTT
V: TRBV9; D: -; size: -; J: TRBJ2-3; CDR3: CASSPRWADTQYF; DNA: TGTGCCAGCAGCCCTCGTTGGGCAGATACGCAGTATTTT
V: TRBV6-1; D: -; size: -; J: TRBJ1-1; CDR3: CASRANSLNTEAFF; DNA: TGTGCCAGCCGCGCGAACAGCCTGAACACTGAAGCTTTCTTT
V: TRBV20-1; D: -; size: few; J: TRBJ1-2; CDR3: CSVSWDRGYGYTF; DNA: TGCAGTGTCAGCTGGGATCGGGGCTATGGCTACACCTTC
V: TRBV3-1; D: TRBD1; size: many; J: TRBJ2-1; CDR3: CASSQDGRGHVYNEQFF; DNA: TGTGCCAGCAGCCAAGATGGCAGGGGGCACGTCTACAATGAGCAGTTCTTC
V: TRBV9; D: -; size: many; J: TRBJ1-1; CDR3: CASSPYASNTEAFF; DNA: TGTGCCAGCAGCCCATACGCCAGTAACACTGAAGCTTTCTTT
V: TRBV12-3/TRBV12-4; D: -; size: few; J: TRBJ1-5; CDR3: CASRLGGQPQHF; DNA: TGTGCCAGCAGACTTGGGGGTCAGCCCCAGCATTTT
V: TRBV12-3/TRBV12-4; D: -; size: many; J: TRBJ2-1; CDR3: CASSPQPTVRDEQFF; DNA: TGTGCCAGCAGTCCCCAACCCACCGTGAGGGATGAGCAGTTCTTC
V: TRBV6-1; D: -; size: -; J: TRBJ2-7; CDR3: CASEEGETYEQYF; DNA: TGTGCCAGCGAGGAGGGAGAAACCTACGAGCAGTACTTC
V: TRBV5-1; D: -; size: few; J: TRBJ2-5; CDR3: CASSLTTSGDETQYF; DNA: TGCGCCAGCAGTTTAACGACCTCAGGGGACGAGACCCAGTACTTC
V: TRBV5-8; D: TRBD1; size: -; J: TRBJ1-1; CDR3: CASSLKHPATGDVSETEAFF; DNA: TGTGCCAGCAGCTTGAAGCACCCCGCGACAGGGGACGTGTCGGAGACTGAAGCTTTCTTT
V: TRBV4-3; D: -; size: many; J: TRBJ2-2; CDR3: CASSARVDSANTGELFF; DNA: TGCGCCAGCAGCGCTAGGGTGGACAGCGCGAACACCGGGGAGCTGTTTTTT
V: TRBV4-2; D: TRBD1; size: -; J: TRBJ1-2; CDR3: CASSPPDRGYGYTF; DNA: TGTGCCAGCAGCCCCCCAGACAGGGGGTATGGCTACACCTTC
V: TRBV4-1; D: -; size: few; J: TRBJ2-7; CDR3: CASSQGSPYEQYF; DNA: TGCGCCAGCAGCCAAGGTAGCCCCTACGAGCAGTACTTC
V: TRBV7-3; D: TRBD2; size: -; J: TRBJ2-3; CDR3: CASSLTSVAGIDTQYF; DNA: TGTGCCAGCAGCTTAACGTCGGTAGCGGGGATTGATACGCAGTATTTT
V: TRBV6-5; D: -; size: -; J: TRBJ1-1; CDR3: CASSPQTDDTEAFF; DNA: TGTGCCAGCAGCCCTCAGACAGATGACACTGAAGCTTTCTTT
V: TRBV4-1; D: -; size: many; J: TRBJ1-5; CDR3: CASSQRHVSNQPQHF; DNA: TGCGCCAGCAGCCAGAGACACGTTAGCAATCAGCCCCAGCATTTT
V: TRBV7-9; D: TRBD1; size: few; J: TRBJ2-3; CDR3: CASSSPGQEFDDTQYF; DNA: TGTGCCAGCAGCTCCCCGGGACAGGAGTTTGATGATACGCAGTATTTT
V: TRBV6-2/TRBV6-3; D: TRBD2; size: few; J: TRBJ2-5; CDR3: CASSQWTSREETQYF; DNA: TGTGCCAGCAGCCAGTGGACTAGCCGGGAGGAGACCCAGTACTTC
V: TRBV4-1; D: -; size: many; J: TRBJ1-1; CDR3: CASSQGSGNTEAFF; DNA: TGCGCCAGCAGCCAAGGATCCGGGAACACTGAAGCTTTCTTT
V: TRBV7-2; D: -; size: few; J: TRBJ1-5; CDR3: CASSLTQGYQPQHF; DNA: TGTGCCAGCAGCTTAACACAGGGATATCAGCCCCAGCATTTT
V: TRBV20-1; D: TRBD2; size: many; J: TRBJ2-7; CDR3: CSAWTSGVSYEQYF; DNA: TGCAGTGCCTGGACTAGCGGGGTCTCCTACGAGCAGTACTTC
V: TRBV4-3; D: TRBD1; size: few; J: TRBJ2-1; CDR3: CASSQGSGTGVMNEQFF; DNA: TGCGCCAGCAGCCAAGGCTCCGGGACAGGGGTGATGAATGAGCAGTTCTTC
V: TRBV6-6; D: TRBD1; size: few; J: TRBJ1-4; CDR3: CASSYSQGGFRLFF; DNA: TGTGCCAGCAGTTACTCGCAGGGGGGATTTCGTCTGTTTTTT
V: TRBV4-3; D: -; size: -; J: TRBJ2-7; CDR3: CASSQDLGPFYEQYF; DNA: TGCGCCAGCAGCCAAGATTTAGGGCCGTTCTACGAGCAGTACTTC
V: TRBV4-3; D: -; size: -; J: TRBJ1-2; CDR3: CASSQDLSPYGYTF; DNA: TGCGCCAGCAGCCAAGATCTCTCCCCCTATGGCTACACCTTC
V: TRBV7-9; D: TRBD1; size: -; J: TRBJ1-1; CDR3: CASSVSQGVNTEAFF; DNA: TGTGCCAGCAGCGTATCACAGGGGGTGAACACTGAAGCTTTCTTT
V: TRBV4-3; D: -; size: -; J: TRBJ2-6; CDR3: CASSQDSTYASGANVLTF; DNA: TGCGCCAGCAGCCAGGATAGCACTTACGCCTCTGGGGCCAACGTCCTGACTTTC
V: TRBV9; D: -; size: few; J: TRBJ2-2; CDR3: CASSVSLQQGNTGELFF; DNA: TGTGCCAGCAGCGTGTCCCTCCAACAGGGAAACACCGGGGAGCTGTTTTTT
V: TRBV4-3; D: TRBD2; size: many; J: TRBJ2-1; CDR3: CASSQRTSGTSYNEQFF; DNA: TGCGCCAGCAGCCAACGGACTAGCGGAACCTCCTACAATGAGCAGTTCTTC
V: TRBV7-9; D: -; size: many; J: TRBJ2-7; CDR3: CASSPGTSYEQYF; DNA: TGTGCCAGCAGCCCCGGGACCTCCTACGAGCAGTACTTC
V: TRBV5-4; D: -; size: few; J: TRBJ1-1; CDR3: CASESYSGLTEAFF; DNA: TGTGCCAGCGAATCGTACTCAGGGCTCACTGAAGCTTTCTTT
V: TRBV7-8; D: -; size: few; J: TRBJ2-1; CDR3: CASSTSGGPTYNEQFF; DNA: TGTGCCAGCAGCACTTCCGGGGGCCCGACCTACAATGAGCAGTTCTTC
V: TRBV19; D: TRBD2; size: -; J: TRBJ2-7; CDR3: CASSIGVGRGDEQYF; DNA: TGTGCCAGTAGTATAGGTGTCGGCCGGGGGGACGAGCAGTACTTC
V: TRBV5-6; D: -; size: -; J: TRBJ2-1; CDR3: CASSRTTGQYNEQFF; DNA: TGTGCCAGCAGCCGTACGACAGGCCAATACAATGAGCAGTTCTTC
V: TRBV2; D: -; size: -; J: TRBJ2-5; CDR3: CASSEALRATNQETQYF; DNA: TGTGCCAGCAGTGAAGCGCTTCGGGCTACGAACCAAGAGACCCAGTACTTC
V: TRBV18; D: -; size: -; J: TRBJ2-5; CDR3: CASSPLETQYF; DNA: TGTGCCAGCTCACCATTGGAGACCCAGTACTTC
V: TRBV4-3; D: -; size: few; J: TRBJ2-7; CDR3: CASSQVGPTYEQYF; DNA: TGCGCCAGCAGCCAAGTTGGTCCCACCTACGAGCAGTACTTC
V: TRBV12-3/TRBV12-4; D: TRBD1; size: many; J: TRBJ2-5; CDR3: CASSSGTGLGETQYF; DNA: TGTGCCAGCAGTTCCGGGACAGGGTTGGGAGAGACCCAGTACTTC
V: TRBV11-2; D: -; size: few; J: TRBJ2-1; CDR3: CASGGAYEQFF; DNA: TGTGCCAGCGGGGGGGCCTATGAGCAGTTCTTC
V: TRBV15; D: -; size: -; J: TRBJ2-3; CDR3: CATSINQDPTDTQYF; DNA: TGTGCCACCAGCATAAACCAGGATCCCACAGATACGCAGTATTTT
V: TRBV11-2; D: TRBD2; size: few; J: TRBJ2-5; CDR3: CASSAGTSGGGETQYF; DNA: TGTGCCAGCAGCGCAGGGACTAGCGGGGGAGGAGAGACCCAGTACTTC
V: TRBV19; D: TRBD1; size: many; J: TRBJ1-2; CDR3: CASRPGQSYGYTF; DNA: TGTGCCAGTAGACCGGGACAGAGCTATGGCTACACCTTC
V: TRBV29-1; D: -; size: many; J: TRBJ2-1; CDR3: CSVDGWTAYNEQFF; DNA: TGCAGCGTTGACGGATGGACAGCTTACAATGAGCAGTTCTTC
V: TRBV6-2/TRBV6-3; D: TRBD1; size: -; J: TRBJ2-4; CDR3: CASSPSPDHLDRAIIQYF; DNA: TGTGCCAGCAGTCCCTCCCCTGACCATCTGGACAGGGCTATTATTCAGTACTTC
V: TRBV10-3; D: TRBD1; size: -; J: TRBJ2-1; CDR3: CASEGGQGYNEQFF; DNA: TGTGCCAGCGAGGGGGGACAGGGCTACAATGAGCAGTTCTTC
V: TRBV20-1; D: -; size: many; J: TRBJ2-1; CDR3: CSADGRGPSYNEQFF; DNA: TGCAGTGCCGATGGACGGGGGCCCTCCTACAATGAGCAGTTCTTC
V: TRBV7-6; D: -; size: few; J: TRBJ2-3; CDR3: CASSLARDAPNTDTQYF; DNA: TGTGCCAGCAGCTTAGCGCGGGATGCACCTAACACAGATACGCAGTATTTT
V: TRBV6-6; D: -; size: -; J: TRBJ2-7; CDR3: CASSYYPEQYF; DNA: TGTGCCAGCAGTTACTATCCGGAGCAGTACTTC
V: TRBV6-5; D: TRBD1; size: -; J: TRBJ1-5; CDR3: CASSYPRQGDSNQPQHF; DNA: TGTGCCAGCAGTTACCCTCGACAGGGAGATAGCAATCAGCCCCAGCATTTT